The source of this T cell receptor beta chain is a study of radiation and T cells in renal cell carcinoma. Findings and caveats of the study: From baseline, blood top tumor clonotypes peaked at 2 weeks post-radiation. Pretreatment tumor biopsies were lacking, so baseline clonotypes are unknown.

Time point described: blood 4 weeks post-SBRT, at nephrectomy. Treatment of the sample: 15 Gy SBRT to primary tumor, nephrectomy 4 weeks later. Nephrectomy followed 15 Gy stereotactic body radiation by 4 weeks. Clear cell pathology was present in this patient's renal cell carcinoma. With respect to this clone: The antigen is unknown.

Sequencing used immunoSEQ multiplex PCR; TCRdb keeps in-frame clones, though not all of them. The data show around 180,000 clones, roughly nine tenths seen once. Germline loops: CDR1 KGHSH, CDR2 LQKENI. Trimming stripped 2 bases from V and 7 bases from J, with 8 bases between. The CDR3 loop spans 13 amino acids. This material consisted of blood, taken from a patient whose treatment included radiotherapy and nephrectomy. This chain joins TRBV18 and TRBJ1-4; D is undetermined. The TCR sequence derives from a woman between 50 and 59 years old with renal cell carcinoma. The CDR3 nucleotides are TGTGCCAGCTCACCATCAATTGGTGAAAAACTGTTTTTT. Its translation is CASSPSIGEKLFF.